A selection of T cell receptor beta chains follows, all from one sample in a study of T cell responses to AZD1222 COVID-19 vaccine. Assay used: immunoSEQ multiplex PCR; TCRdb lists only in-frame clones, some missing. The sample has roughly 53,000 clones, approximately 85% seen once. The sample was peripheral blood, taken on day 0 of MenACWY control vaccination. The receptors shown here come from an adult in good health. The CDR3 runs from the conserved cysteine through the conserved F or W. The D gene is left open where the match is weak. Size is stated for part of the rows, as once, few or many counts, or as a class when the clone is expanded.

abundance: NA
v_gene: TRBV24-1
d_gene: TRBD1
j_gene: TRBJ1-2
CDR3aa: CATSDGTGGKDGYTF
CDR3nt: TGTGCCACCAGTGATGGAACAGGGGGGAAGGATGGCTACACCTTC

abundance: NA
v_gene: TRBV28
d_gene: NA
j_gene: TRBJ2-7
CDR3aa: CASSLGDPEPYEQYF
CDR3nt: TGTGCCAGCAGTTTGGGAGACCCTGAACCCTACGAGCAGTACTTC

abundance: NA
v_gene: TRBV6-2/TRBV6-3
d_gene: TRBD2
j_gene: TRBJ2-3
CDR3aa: CASSGTSGATYTDTQYF
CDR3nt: TGTGCCAGCAGTGGGACTAGCGGGGCCACCTACACAGATACGCAGTATTTT

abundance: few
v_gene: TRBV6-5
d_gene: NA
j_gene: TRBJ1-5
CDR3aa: CASSYGPGVSNQPQHF
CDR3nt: TGTGCCAGCAGTTACGGCCCGGGGGTAAGCAATCAGCCCCAGCATTTT

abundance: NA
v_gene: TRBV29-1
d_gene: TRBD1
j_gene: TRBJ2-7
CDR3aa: CSVRTGTGGNYEQYF
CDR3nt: TGCAGCGTTCGTACCGGGACAGGGGGCAACTACGAGCAGTACTTC

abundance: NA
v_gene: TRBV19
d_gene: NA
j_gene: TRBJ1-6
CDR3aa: CASKVRGNSPLHF
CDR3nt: TGTGCCAGTAAAGTCAGGGGTAATTCACCCCTCCACTTT

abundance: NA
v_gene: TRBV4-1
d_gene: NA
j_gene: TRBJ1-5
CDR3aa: CASSQGPQGLQPQHF
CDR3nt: TGCGCCAGCAGCCAAGGTCCCCAGGGGCTTCAGCCCCAGCATTTT

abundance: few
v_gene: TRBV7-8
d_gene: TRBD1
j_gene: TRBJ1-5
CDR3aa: CASSPRDRGPAYQPQHF
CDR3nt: TGTGCCAGCAGCCCTCGGGACAGGGGCCCGGCATATCAGCCCCAGCATTTT

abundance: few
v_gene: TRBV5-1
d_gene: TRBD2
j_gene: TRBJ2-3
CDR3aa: CASSLASGSADTQYF
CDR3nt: TGCGCCAGCAGCTTAGCTAGCGGGAGTGCAGATACGCAGTATTTT

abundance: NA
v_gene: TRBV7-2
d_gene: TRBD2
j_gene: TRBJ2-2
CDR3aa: CASSLNGGRVTGELFF
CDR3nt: TGTGCCAGCAGCTTAAATGGCGGGAGGGTTACCGGGGAGCTGTTTTTT

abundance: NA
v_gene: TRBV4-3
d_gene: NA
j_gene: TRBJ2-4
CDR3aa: CASSQDWSAVGENIQYF
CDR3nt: TGCGCCAGCAGCCAAGATTGGTCGGCGGTCGGGGAAAACATTCAGTACTTC

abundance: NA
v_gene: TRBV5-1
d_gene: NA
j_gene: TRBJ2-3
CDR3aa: CASSLVSTDTQYF
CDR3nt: TGCGCCAGCAGCTTGGTTTCGACAGATACGCAGTATTTT

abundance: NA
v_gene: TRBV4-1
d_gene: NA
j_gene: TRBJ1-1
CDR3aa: CASRGLLKGTEAFF
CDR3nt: TGCGCCAGCAGAGGGCTGCTTAAGGGAACTGAAGCTTTCTTT

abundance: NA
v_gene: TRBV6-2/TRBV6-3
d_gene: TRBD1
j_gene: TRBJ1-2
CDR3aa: CASSSQGAFNGYTF
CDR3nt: TGTGCCAGCAGTTCACAGGGGGCGTTTAATGGCTACACCTTC

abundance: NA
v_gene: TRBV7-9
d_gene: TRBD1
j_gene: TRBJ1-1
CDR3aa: CASSRRVDRGNTEAFF
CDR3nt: TGTGCCAGCAGCCGGCGGGTGGACAGGGGGAACACTGAAGCTTTCTTT

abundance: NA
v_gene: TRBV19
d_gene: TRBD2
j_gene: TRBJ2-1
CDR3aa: CASTPAGADNEQFF
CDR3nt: TGTGCCAGTACCCCAGCGGGAGCGGACAATGAGCAGTTCTTC